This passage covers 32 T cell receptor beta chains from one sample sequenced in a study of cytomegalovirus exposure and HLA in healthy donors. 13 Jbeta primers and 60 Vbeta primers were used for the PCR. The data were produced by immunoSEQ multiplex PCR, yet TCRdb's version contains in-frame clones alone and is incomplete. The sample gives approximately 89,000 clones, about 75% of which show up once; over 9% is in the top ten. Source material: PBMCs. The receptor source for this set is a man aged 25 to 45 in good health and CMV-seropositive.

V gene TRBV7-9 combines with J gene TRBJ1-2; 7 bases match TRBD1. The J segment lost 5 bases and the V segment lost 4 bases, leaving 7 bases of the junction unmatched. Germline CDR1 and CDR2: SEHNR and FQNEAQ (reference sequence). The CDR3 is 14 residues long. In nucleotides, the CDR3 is TGTGCCAGCAGCTCCTACGACAGGGTTTATGGCTACACCTTC. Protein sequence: CASSSYDRVYGYTF.

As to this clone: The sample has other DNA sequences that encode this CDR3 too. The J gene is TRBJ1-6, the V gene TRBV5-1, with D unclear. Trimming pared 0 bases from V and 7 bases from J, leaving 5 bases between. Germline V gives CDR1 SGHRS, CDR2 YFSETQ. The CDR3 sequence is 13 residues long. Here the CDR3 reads CASSLGQNSPLHF. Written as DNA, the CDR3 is TGCGCCAGCAGCTTGGGTCAGAATTCACCCCTCCACTTT.

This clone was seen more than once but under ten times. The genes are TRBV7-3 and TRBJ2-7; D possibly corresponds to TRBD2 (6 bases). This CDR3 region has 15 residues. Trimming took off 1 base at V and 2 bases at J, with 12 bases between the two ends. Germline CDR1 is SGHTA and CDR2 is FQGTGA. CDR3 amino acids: CASSLSSGGAYEQYF. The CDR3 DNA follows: TGTGCCAGCAGCTTAAGTAGCGGAGGGGCCTACGAGCAGTACTTC.

CDR3 coding DNA: TGTGCCAGCAGTTACTCAGGACACAATGGCTACACCTTC. The encoded protein is CASSYSGHNGYTF. The gene calls are TRBV6-6 and TRBJ1-2; D might be TRBD1 (5 bases). Germline V gene sequence: CDR1 MNHNY, CDR2 SVGAGI (reference sequence). The CDR3 is made up of 13 amino acids. Trimming took off 0 bases at V and 6 bases at J, with 8 bases between the two ends.

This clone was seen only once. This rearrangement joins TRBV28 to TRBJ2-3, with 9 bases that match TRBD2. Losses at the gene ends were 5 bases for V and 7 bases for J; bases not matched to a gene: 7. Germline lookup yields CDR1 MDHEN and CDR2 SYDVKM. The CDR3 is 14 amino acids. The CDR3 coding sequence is TGTGCCAGCAGTAGCGGGACTAGCATGAATACGCAGTATTTT. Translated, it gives CASSSGTSMNTQYF.

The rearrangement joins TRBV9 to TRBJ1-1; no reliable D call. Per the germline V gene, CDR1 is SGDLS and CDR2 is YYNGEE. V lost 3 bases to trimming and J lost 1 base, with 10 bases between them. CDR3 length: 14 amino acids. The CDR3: CASSAPPGNTEAFF. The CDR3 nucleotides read TGTGCCAGCAGCGCCCCCCCGGGGAACACTGAAGCTTTCTTT.

In DNA, the CDR3 is TGTGCCAGCTCACCACTCAGGGGTGATGGCGAAAAACTGTTTTTT. This codes for CASSPLRGDGEKLFF. The chain has TRBV18 and TRBJ1-4; a weak D match, TRBD1 (6 bases). The CDR3 spans 15 residues. The V end lost 1 base, the J end lost 8 bases, and 14 bases lay between the germline ends. Germline loops: CDR1 KGHSH, CDR2 LQKENI.

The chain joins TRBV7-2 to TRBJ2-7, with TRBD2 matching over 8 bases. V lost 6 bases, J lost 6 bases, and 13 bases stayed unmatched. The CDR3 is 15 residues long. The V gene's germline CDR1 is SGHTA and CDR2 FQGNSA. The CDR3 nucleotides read TGTGCCAGCAGTCAAAGACGGGGGGGCGCGGCCGAGCAGTACTTC. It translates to CASSQRRGGAAEQYF.

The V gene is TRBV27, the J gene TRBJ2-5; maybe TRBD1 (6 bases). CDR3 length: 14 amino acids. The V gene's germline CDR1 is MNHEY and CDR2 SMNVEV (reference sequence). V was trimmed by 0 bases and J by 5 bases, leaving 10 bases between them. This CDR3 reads CASSLSTGWETQYF. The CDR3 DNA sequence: TGTGCCAGCAGTTTATCCACAGGGTGGGAGACCCAGTACTTC.

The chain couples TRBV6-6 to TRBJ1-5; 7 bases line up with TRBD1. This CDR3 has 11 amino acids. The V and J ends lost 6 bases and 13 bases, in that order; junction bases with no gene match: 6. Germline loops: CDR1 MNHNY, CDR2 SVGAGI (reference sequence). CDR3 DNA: TGTGCCAGCAGCCCCCGGACAGGACAGCATTTT. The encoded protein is CASSPRTGQHF.

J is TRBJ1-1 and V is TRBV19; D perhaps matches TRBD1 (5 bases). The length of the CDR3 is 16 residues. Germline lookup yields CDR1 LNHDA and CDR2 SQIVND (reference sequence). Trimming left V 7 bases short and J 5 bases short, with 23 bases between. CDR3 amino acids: CASTWGGEVVGTEAFF. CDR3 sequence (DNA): TGTGCCAGTACCTGGGGGGGTGAGGTGGTCGGGACTGAAGCTTTCTTT.

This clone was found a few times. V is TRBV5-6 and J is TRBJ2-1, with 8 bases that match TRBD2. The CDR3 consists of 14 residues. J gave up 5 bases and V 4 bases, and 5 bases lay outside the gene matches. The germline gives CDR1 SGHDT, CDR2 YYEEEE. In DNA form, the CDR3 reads TGTGCCAGCAGCGGAGGACTAGCCAACAATGAGCAGTTCTTC. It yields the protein CASSGGLANNEQFF.

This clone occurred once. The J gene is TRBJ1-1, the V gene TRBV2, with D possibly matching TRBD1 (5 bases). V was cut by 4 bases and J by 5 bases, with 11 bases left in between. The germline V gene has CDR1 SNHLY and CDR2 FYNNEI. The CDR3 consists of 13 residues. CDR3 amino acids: CASSVDRQTEAFF. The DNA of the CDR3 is TGTGCCAGCAGTGTTGATCGACAGACTGAAGCTTTCTTT.

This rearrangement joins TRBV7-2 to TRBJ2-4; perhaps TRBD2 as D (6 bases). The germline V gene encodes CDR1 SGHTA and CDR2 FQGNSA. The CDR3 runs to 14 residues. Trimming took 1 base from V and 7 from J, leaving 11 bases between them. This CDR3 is CASSLERRGNIQYF. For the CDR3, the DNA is TGTGCCAGCAGCTTAGAGCGTCGGGGGAACATTCAGTACTTC.

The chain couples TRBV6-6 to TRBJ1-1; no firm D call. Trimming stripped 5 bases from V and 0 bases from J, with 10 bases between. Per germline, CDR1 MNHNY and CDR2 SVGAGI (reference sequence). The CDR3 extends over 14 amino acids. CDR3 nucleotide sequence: TGTGCCAGCAGTCGCGGGGAGCTGAACACTGAAGCTTTCTTT. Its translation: CASSRGELNTEAFF.

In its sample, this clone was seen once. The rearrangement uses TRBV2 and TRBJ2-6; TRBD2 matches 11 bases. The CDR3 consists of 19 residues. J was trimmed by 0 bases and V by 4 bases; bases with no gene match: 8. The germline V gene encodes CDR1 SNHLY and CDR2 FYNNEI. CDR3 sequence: CASSGLLAGVSSGANVLTF. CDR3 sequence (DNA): TGTGCCAGCAGTGGTCTACTAGCGGGAGTTAGCTCTGGGGCCAACGTCCTGACTTTC. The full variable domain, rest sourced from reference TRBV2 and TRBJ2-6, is EPEVTQTPSHQVTQMGQEVILRCVPISNHLYFYWYRQILGQKVEFLVSFYNNEISEKSEIFDDQFSVERPDGSNFTLKIRSTKLEDSAMYFCASSGLLAGVSSGANVLTFGAGSRLTVL.

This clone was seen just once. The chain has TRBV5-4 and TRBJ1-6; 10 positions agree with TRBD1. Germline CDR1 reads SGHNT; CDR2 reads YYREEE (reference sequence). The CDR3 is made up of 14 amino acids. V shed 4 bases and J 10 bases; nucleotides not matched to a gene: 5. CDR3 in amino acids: CASSLDRGLSPLHF. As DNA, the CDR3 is TGTGCCAGCAGCCTAGACAGGGGGCTATCACCCCTCCACTTT.

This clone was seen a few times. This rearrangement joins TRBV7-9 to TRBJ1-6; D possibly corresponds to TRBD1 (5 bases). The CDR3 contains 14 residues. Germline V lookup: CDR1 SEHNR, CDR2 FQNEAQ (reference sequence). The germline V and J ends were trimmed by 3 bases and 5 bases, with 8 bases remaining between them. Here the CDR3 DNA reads TGTGCCAGCAGCTTCGAGACAGATAATTCACCCCTCCACTTT. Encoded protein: CASSFETDNSPLHF.

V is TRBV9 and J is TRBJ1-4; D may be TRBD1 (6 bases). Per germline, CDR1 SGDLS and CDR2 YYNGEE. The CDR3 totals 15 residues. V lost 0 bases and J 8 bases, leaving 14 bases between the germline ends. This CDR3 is CASSVGGGVEEKLFF. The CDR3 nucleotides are TGTGCCAGCAGCGTAGGAGGGGGGGTGGAGGAAAAACTGTTTTTT.

CDR3 DNA sequence: TGTGCCAGTAGTATCGACAGTGCGGGGGCCTACGAGCAGTACTTC. It translates to CASSIDSAGAYEQYF. V gene TRBV19 combines with J gene TRBJ2-7; 7 bases are shared with TRBD2. The CDR3 length is 15 residues. Germline CDR1 LNHDA, CDR2 SQIVND (reference sequence). Losses at the gene ends were 3 bases for V and 2 bases for J; bases not matched to a gene: 7.

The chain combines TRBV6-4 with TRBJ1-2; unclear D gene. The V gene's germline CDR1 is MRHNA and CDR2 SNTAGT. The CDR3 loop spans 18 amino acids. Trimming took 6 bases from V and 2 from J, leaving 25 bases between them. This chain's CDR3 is CASRLPAGTRENNYGYTF. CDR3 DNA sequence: TGTGCCAGCAGACTCCCGGCGGGAACGCGAGAGAACAACTATGGCTACACCTTC.

DNA for the CDR3: TGCGCCAGCAGCTCACGACCCGGGATCTACGAGCAGTACTTC. Translated: CASSSRPGIYEQYF. The J gene is TRBJ2-7, the V gene TRBV5-1; D possibly corresponds to TRBD2 (5 bases). Germline-derived CDR1 and CDR2 are SGHRS and YFSETQ. The CDR3 extends over 14 amino acids. Trimming removed 3 bases at V and 3 bases at J, with 13 bases between.

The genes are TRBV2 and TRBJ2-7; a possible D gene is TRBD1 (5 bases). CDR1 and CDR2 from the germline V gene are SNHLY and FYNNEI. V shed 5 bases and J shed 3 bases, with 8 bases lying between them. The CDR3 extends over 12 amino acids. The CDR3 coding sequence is TGTGCCAGCAGTCAACAGGTCTACGAGCAGTACTTC. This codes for CASSQQVYEQYF.

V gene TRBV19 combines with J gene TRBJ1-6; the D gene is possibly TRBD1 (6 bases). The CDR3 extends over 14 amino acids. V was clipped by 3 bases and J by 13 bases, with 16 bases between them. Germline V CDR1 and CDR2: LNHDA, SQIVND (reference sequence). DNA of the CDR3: TGTGCCAGTAGTATTGGGGGCAGGGTTGTCCCCCTCCACTTT. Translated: CASSIGGRVVPLHF.

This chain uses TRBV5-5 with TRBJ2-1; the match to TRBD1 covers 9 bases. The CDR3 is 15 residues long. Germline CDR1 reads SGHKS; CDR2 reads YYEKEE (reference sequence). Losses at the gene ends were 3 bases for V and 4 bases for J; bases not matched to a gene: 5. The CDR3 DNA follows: TGTGCCAGCAGCTCCGGACAGGGGACTTACAATGAGCAGTTCTTC. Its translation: CASSSGQGTYNEQFF.

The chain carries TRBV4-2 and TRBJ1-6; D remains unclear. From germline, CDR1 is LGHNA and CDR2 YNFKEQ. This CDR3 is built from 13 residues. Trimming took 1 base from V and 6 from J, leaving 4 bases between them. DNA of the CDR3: TGTGCCAGCAGCCAAGCGGGTAATTCACCCCTCCACTTT. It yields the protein CASSQAGNSPLHF.

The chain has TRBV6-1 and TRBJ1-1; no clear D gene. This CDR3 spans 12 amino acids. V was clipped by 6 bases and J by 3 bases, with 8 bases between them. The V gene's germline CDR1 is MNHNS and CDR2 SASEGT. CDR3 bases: TGTGCCAGCAGGCGGGATTACACTGAAGCTTTCTTT. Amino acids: CASRRDYTEAFF.

CDR3 DNA: TGTGCCAGCAGTTACGGGACAGGGAATGGCTACACCTTC. Protein product: CASSYGTGNGYTF. The chain is built from TRBV27 and TRBJ1-2; 9 bases align to TRBD1. CDR3 length: 13 amino acids. V dropped 4 bases and J dropped 6; count of bases not matched to a gene: 3. CDR1 and CDR2 (germline): MNHEY, SMNVEV (reference sequence).

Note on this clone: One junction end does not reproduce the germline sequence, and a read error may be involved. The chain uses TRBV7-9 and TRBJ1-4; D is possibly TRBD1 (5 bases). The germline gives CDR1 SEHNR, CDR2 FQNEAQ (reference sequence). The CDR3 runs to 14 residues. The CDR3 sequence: CSSSLTEGIGELFF. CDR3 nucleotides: TGTTCCAGCAGTCTGACGGAGGGGATCGGGGAACTGTTTTTT.

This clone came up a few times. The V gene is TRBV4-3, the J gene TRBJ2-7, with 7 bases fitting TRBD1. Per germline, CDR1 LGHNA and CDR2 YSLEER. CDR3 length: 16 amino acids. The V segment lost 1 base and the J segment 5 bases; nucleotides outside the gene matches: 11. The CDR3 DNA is TGCGCCAGCAGCCAAGGACCAAGACAGGGATTCGACGAGCAGTACTTC. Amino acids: CASSQGPRQGFDEQYF.

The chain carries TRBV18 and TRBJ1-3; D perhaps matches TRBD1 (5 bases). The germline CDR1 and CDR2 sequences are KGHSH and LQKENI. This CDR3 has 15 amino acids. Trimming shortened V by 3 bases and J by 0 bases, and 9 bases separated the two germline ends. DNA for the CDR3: TGTGCCAGCTCACCCGACAGAAACTCTGGAAACACCATATATTTT. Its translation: CASSPDRNSGNTIYF.

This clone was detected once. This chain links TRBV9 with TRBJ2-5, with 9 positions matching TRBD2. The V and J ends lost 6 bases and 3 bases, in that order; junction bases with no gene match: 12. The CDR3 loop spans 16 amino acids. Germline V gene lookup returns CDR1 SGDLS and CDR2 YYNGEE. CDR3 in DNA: TGTGCCAGCACCAGAATGGGCGGGGGGGCCGAAGAGACCCAGTACTTC. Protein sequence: CASTRMGGGAEETQYF.